The 10 T cell receptor beta chains below all came from one sample that was sequenced in a study of T cell repertoires in cytomegalovirus infection. TCRdb ran MiXCR on the reads and lists one entry per CDR3 protein. Of approximately 250,000 distinct CDR3 sequences detected, about 23% appear once; the ten largest clones hold around a sixth. Source material: CD8+ T cells from PBMCs. All receptors derive from a human donor in good health (CMV status not recorded). Some clones in this sample may be carry-over from other donors' samples.

This clonotype was recorded a few times. V and J are TRBV20-1 and TRBJ1-6, with D uncertain. Trimming left V 5 bases short and J 0 bases short, with 8 bases between. The CDR3 consists of 14 residues. Germline V gives CDR1 DFQATT, CDR2 SNEGSKA (reference sequence). CDR3 protein: CSAPGSSYNSPLHF. The CDR3 nucleotides are TGCAGTGCTCCGGGGAGCTCCTATAATTCACCCCTCCACTTT.

This clonotype was observed a handful of times. The rearrangement links TRBV20-1 to TRBJ1-2; TRBD1 is a possible D gene (5 bases). Germline CDR1 DFQATT, CDR2 SNEGSKA (reference sequence). V lost 6 bases, J lost 5 bases, and 16 bases lay in between. The CDR3 loop spans 13 amino acids. The CDR3 nucleotides read TGCAGTGCCAGAACAGACAGCGCTTATGGCTACACCTTC. This gives the protein CSARTDSAYGYTF.

This clonotype has just a few counts. V gene TRBV20-1 combines with J gene TRBJ2-7, with D hard to call. The V gene's germline CDR1 is DFQATT and CDR2 SNEGSKA (reference sequence). V was clipped by 5 bases and J by 4 bases, with 15 bases between them. The CDR3 contains 13 residues. The CDR3 DNA reads TGCAGTGCTCGAGGACCGTCCGTTTACGAGCAGTACTTC. It is translated as CSARGPSVYEQYF.

Only a few counts were recorded for this clonotype. V usage is TRBV7-8 and J usage is TRBJ1-6; D is perhaps TRBD1 (6 bases). Germline V gene data show CDR1 as SGHVS and CDR2 as FQNEAQ. CDR3 size: 16 residues. V dropped 1 base and J dropped 6 bases, with 13 bases sitting between them. The CDR3 region has the DNA TGTGCCAGCAGCTTAGGGGGGACATCGAGTAATTCACCCCTCCACTTT. Protein product: CASSLGGTSSNSPLHF.

The V call is TRBV9, the J call TRBJ1-1; no definite D call. This CDR3 has 13 residues. V was shortened by 0 bases and J by 3 bases, with 6 bases between the two germline ends. The germline CDR1 and CDR2 sequences are SGDLS and YYNGEE. The CDR3 nucleotides read TGTGCCAGCAGCGTAGGGTCGGACACTGAAGCTTTCTTT. Translating gives CASSVGSDTEAFF.

This clonotype showed up just a few times. The CDR3 bases are TGCAGTAGGAGCGGGGGGATCTACAATGAGCAGTTCTTC. Encoded protein: CSRSGGIYNEQFF. The chain has TRBV20-1 and TRBJ2-1, with 9 nucleotides matching TRBD2. V gave up 8 bases and J gave up 3 bases; unmatched junction bases: 5. Germline V gene data show CDR1 as DFQATT and CDR2 as SNEGSKA (reference sequence). CDR3 size: 13 residues.

The chain recombines TRBV14 with TRBJ2-3, with D possibly matching TRBD1 (6 bases). The V end lost 0 bases, the J end lost 2 bases, and 12 bases lay between the germline ends. The CDR3 consists of 16 residues. Germline lookup yields CDR1 SGHDN and CDR2 FVKESK. CDR3 in DNA: TGTGCCAGCAGCCAAGACGTACAGGGATTCACAGATACGCAGTATTTT. Protein product: CASSQDVQGFTDTQYF.

The V and J genes are TRBV29-1 and TRBJ2-7; the match to TRBD1 covers 9 bases. This CDR3 has 12 amino acids. Looked up from germline, CDR1 is SQVTM and CDR2 is ANQGSEA. J gave up 7 bases and V 6 bases, and 7 bases lay outside the gene matches. This chain's CDR3 is CSVGTGGREQYF. CDR3 DNA sequence: TGCAGCGTGGGAACAGGGGGCCGAGAGCAGTACTTC.

This clonotype was counted between two and nine times. The J gene is TRBJ2-7, the V gene TRBV10-3, with 10 bases lining up with TRBD2. Germline V gene sequence: CDR1 ENHRY, CDR2 SYGVKD. J gave up 6 bases and V 2 bases, and 7 bases lay outside the gene matches. The CDR3 contains 15 residues. The CDR3 DNA reads as TGTGCCATCAGTGAGGGCCTAGCGGGGGTTTCCGAGCAGTACTTC. Its translation is CAISEGLAGVSEQYF.

J is TRBJ2-1 and V is TRBV7-2, with D possibly TRBD1 on 6 matching bases. Germline CDR1 and CDR2: SGHTA and FQGNSA. Trimming left V 1 base short and J 3 bases short, with 10 bases between. The CDR3 extends over 15 amino acids. The CDR3 spells CASSLGLGGYNEQFF. Written as DNA, the CDR3 is TGTGCCAGCAGCTTAGGCCTAGGGGGCTACAATGAGCAGTTCTTC.